This T cell receptor beta chain is drawn from a study of metastatic and nonmetastatic thyroid tumors (dated by TCRdb to 2018 to 2021). With regard to the full study: Repertoires were compared across peripheral blood and tumor or nodule tissue samples from malignant and benign thyroid patients.

In its sample, this clone was seen many times. This clone's antigen is unknown. Within one base of it there is no much larger clone, and no base qualities were kept. Library generation was performed with PCR. The data were produced on an Illumina HiSeq 4000. High-throughput sequencing was used to profile the TCR beta-chain CDR3 region of every patient. On the authors' methods: A classifier to discriminate distant-metastatic papillary thyroid cancer patients was built from CDR3 differences across clinicopathological groups. The Shannon index was used to assess repertoire diversity, and the Morisita-Horn index was used to assess tumor-blood repertoire similarity. TCRdb ran its own pipeline on the public reads, namely fastp trimming at Q25 and MiXCR clone calling, and kept in-frame beta chains. TCRdb's processing, not the study's, gives the V and J calls here. The sample profile shows about 27,000 clones; roughly 14% of them were found once. Approximately 14% of the sample rests with the top ten.

Paper-wide results and their limitations: TCR beta diversity was reported as significantly higher in malignant tumors than in benign nodules, in both blood and tumor samples.

No patient had received any treatment before thyroid surgery. Using T-cell receptor beta sequencing, the study looked back at clinical samples from patients collected from the early 2010s to the late 2010s. Based on the germline V gene (reference sequence), the CDR1 and CDR2 sequences are SGHNT and YYREEE. There are 15 amino acids in the CDR3, from cysteine to phenylalanine inclusive. Only the CDR3 DNA is retained, 45 bases long and in frame from the first base. V is cut by 4 bases and J by 0 bases, and the space between the germline ends is 12 bases. Here the chain combines TRBV5-4 and TRBJ2-3, with no confident D gene call. This sequence was found in a male donor with papillary thyroid cancer or a benign thyroid nodule (not recorded which). Some clones in this sample may be carry-over from other donors' samples. Input material: blood. The nucleotide sequence reads as follows: TGTGCCAGCAGCGTGACTGTCGCTAGCACAGATACGCAGTATTTT. It specifies CASSVTVASTDTQYF.